These T cell receptor beta chains were read from a single sample in a study of blood T cell repertoires in COVID-19. Generated by immunoSEQ multiplex PCR, the TCRdb table keeps only in-frame clones and is missing some. The table records 260,000 or so clones, 65% to 90% of them present only once. The sequencing sample was made of PBMCs or T cells enriched from blood (not recorded which). The receptor set was obtained from a man aged 18 to 35 who had recovered from COVID-19. Both conserved end residues are part of each CDR3. Fields, in order: CDR3 protein, CDR3 DNA, D gene, J gene, V gene, clone size. D genes are given only for firm matches. Clone size appears in some rows only: once, few, many, or a class for an expanded clone.

cdr3_aa: CASSLLSGRPETQYF
cdr3_nt: TGTGCCAGCAGCTTACTTAGCGGGAGACCAGAGACCCAGTACTTC
d_call: TRBD2
j_call: TRBJ2-5
v_call: TRBV7-9
clone_size: once

cdr3_aa: CAWSARTEAFF
cdr3_nt: TGTGCCTGGTCAGCCAGGACTGAAGCTTTCTTT
d_call: -
j_call: TRBJ1-1
v_call: TRBV30
clone_size: -

cdr3_aa: CASSYDRPLLGYTF
cdr3_nt: TGTGCCAGCAGTTACGACAGGCCCTTACTAGGCTACACCTTC
d_call: -
j_call: TRBJ1-2
v_call: TRBV6-2/TRBV6-3
clone_size: -

cdr3_aa: CASSLITRRGSYYEQYF
cdr3_nt: TGTGCCAGCAGTTTAATAACGAGGCGGGGGTCCTACTACGAGCAGTACTTC
d_call: TRBD2
j_call: TRBJ2-7
v_call: TRBV27
clone_size: -

cdr3_aa: CASSVDPGGEDTEAFF
cdr3_nt: TGTGCCAGCAGCGTAGATCCAGGGGGCGAGGACACTGAAGCTTTCTTT
d_call: TRBD1
j_call: TRBJ1-1
v_call: TRBV9
clone_size: -

cdr3_aa: CASSTSSGGLRVGELFF
cdr3_nt: TGTGCCAGTAGTACATCTAGCGGGGGCCTTAGGGTCGGGGAGCTGTTTTTT
d_call: TRBD2
j_call: TRBJ2-2
v_call: TRBV19
clone_size: -

cdr3_aa: CASSFTGQGAGNTEAFF
cdr3_nt: TGCGCCAGCAGCTTTACCGGACAGGGTGCTGGAAACACTGAAGCTTTCTTT
d_call: TRBD1
j_call: TRBJ1-1
v_call: TRBV5-1
clone_size: -

cdr3_aa: CASSPTPSGEKLFF
cdr3_nt: TGCGCCAGCAGCCCCACACCAAGCGGGGAAAAACTGTTTTTT
d_call: -
j_call: TRBJ1-4
v_call: TRBV5-1
clone_size: -

cdr3_aa: CASSRGQGDYGYTF
cdr3_nt: TGTGCCAGCAGCCGGGGACAGGGGGACTATGGCTACACCTTC
d_call: TRBD1
j_call: TRBJ1-2
v_call: TRBV7-9
clone_size: -

cdr3_aa: CASSLVGENQPQHF
cdr3_nt: TGTGCCAGCAGCTTAGTGGGAGAAAATCAGCCCCAGCATTTT
d_call: -
j_call: TRBJ1-5
v_call: TRBV7-9
clone_size: once

cdr3_aa: CAISENRGRAGANVLTF
cdr3_nt: TGTGCCATCAGTGAAAACAGGGGAAGGGCTGGGGCCAACGTCCTGACTTTC
d_call: TRBD1
j_call: TRBJ2-6
v_call: TRBV10-3
clone_size: -

cdr3_aa: CASSEARTDTQYF
cdr3_nt: TGTGCCAGCAGCGAAGCGAGGACAGATACGCAGTATTTT
d_call: -
j_call: TRBJ2-3
v_call: TRBV7-8
clone_size: -

cdr3_aa: CASSLGGNYGYTF
cdr3_nt: TGTGCCAGCAGCTTGGGAGGGAACTATGGCTACACCTTC
d_call: -
j_call: TRBJ1-2
v_call: TRBV11-2
clone_size: -

cdr3_aa: CASSTRRSSGNTIYF
cdr3_nt: TGTGCCAGCAGTACCCGGAGGAGCTCTGGAAACACCATATATTTT
d_call: -
j_call: TRBJ1-3
v_call: TRBV28
clone_size: few

cdr3_aa: CASSQQGLGYTEAFF
cdr3_nt: TGTGCCAGCAGCCAACAGGGCCTGGGTTACACTGAAGCTTTCTTT
d_call: -
j_call: TRBJ1-1
v_call: TRBV14
clone_size: -

cdr3_aa: CASEQAVNTEAFF
cdr3_nt: TGTGCCAGCGAACAGGCTGTGAACACTGAAGCTTTCTTT
d_call: -
j_call: TRBJ1-1
v_call: TRBV6-5
clone_size: -

cdr3_aa: CASSQPWDRGHGYTF
cdr3_nt: TGCGCCAGCAGCCAACCGTGGGACAGGGGGCATGGCTACACCTTC
d_call: TRBD1
j_call: TRBJ1-2
v_call: TRBV4-1
clone_size: -

cdr3_aa: CATTTHDRGGVNSPLHF
cdr3_nt: TGTGCCACCACCACTCACGACCGGGGGGGAGTAAATTCACCCCTCCACTTT
d_call: -
j_call: TRBJ1-6
v_call: TRBV7-9
clone_size: many

cdr3_aa: CASSLDGTGLAFF
cdr3_nt: TGTGCCAGCAGCTTAGACGGGACAGGGCTAGCTTTCTTT
d_call: TRBD1
j_call: TRBJ1-1
v_call: TRBV7-9
clone_size: -

cdr3_aa: CASSYDRYTDTQYF
cdr3_nt: TGTGCCAGCAGCTACGACAGATACACAGATACGCAGTATTTT
d_call: -
j_call: TRBJ2-3
v_call: TRBV14
clone_size: -

cdr3_aa: CASSITGQQKETQYF
cdr3_nt: TGTGCCAGTAGTATTACGGGACAACAAAAAGAGACCCAGTACTTC
d_call: -
j_call: TRBJ2-5
v_call: TRBV19
clone_size: -

cdr3_aa: CASSLIGGGLAGDSDYNEQFF
cdr3_nt: TGTGCCAGCAGCTTAATCGGAGGGGGACTAGCGGGGGACTCCGACTACAATGAGCAGTTCTTC
d_call: TRBD2
j_call: TRBJ2-1
v_call: TRBV13
clone_size: -

cdr3_aa: CASSLMGLLNTIYF
cdr3_nt: TGTGCCAGCAGTCTTATGGGCCTCCTGAACACCATATATTTT
d_call: -
j_call: TRBJ1-3
v_call: TRBV7-9
clone_size: -

cdr3_aa: CASSRGGGTYNEQFF
cdr3_nt: TGCGCCAGCAGCCGCGGGGGAGGCACGTACAATGAGCAGTTCTTC
d_call: TRBD2
j_call: TRBJ2-1
v_call: TRBV10-2
clone_size: -

cdr3_aa: CASSLARLTEAFF
cdr3_nt: TGTGCCAGCAGTTTAGCGAGACTCACTGAAGCTTTCTTT
d_call: -
j_call: TRBJ1-1
v_call: TRBV27
clone_size: -

cdr3_aa: CASSQNIQGGMNTEAFF
cdr3_nt: TGCGCCAGCAGCCAAAACATACAGGGGGGCATGAACACTGAAGCTTTCTTT
d_call: TRBD1
j_call: TRBJ1-1
v_call: TRBV4-1
clone_size: -

cdr3_aa: CASSLDGDANTGELFF
cdr3_nt: TGTGCCAGCAGCTTAGACGGAGACGCGAACACCGGGGAGCTGTTTTTT
d_call: -
j_call: TRBJ2-2
v_call: TRBV7-8
clone_size: few

cdr3_aa: CASSYLAGADTDTQYF
cdr3_nt: TGTGCCAGCAGTTACCTTGCGGGAGCCGACACAGATACGCAGTATTTT
d_call: TRBD2
j_call: TRBJ2-3
v_call: TRBV6-2/TRBV6-3
clone_size: -

cdr3_aa: CASSITSGRTDTQYF
cdr3_nt: TGTGCCAGTAGTATAACTAGCGGGAGGACAGATACGCAGTATTTT
d_call: TRBD2
j_call: TRBJ2-3
v_call: TRBV19
clone_size: -